The 30 T cell receptor beta chains reported below all come from one sample, sequenced in a study of shared T cell receptors in the human thymus. TCRdb keeps only in-frame clones here, not all; method: immunoSEQ multiplex PCR. The sample has some 400,000 clones, just under 95% seen once. The sequenced sample was thymocytes. These receptors all stem from a human donor.

The chain couples TRBV28 to TRBJ1-6; 7 bases agree with TRBD1. Germline V gene sequence: CDR1 MDHEN, CDR2 SYDVKM. The CDR3 covers 13 residues. V was clipped by 7 bases and J by 9 bases; unmatched bases: 6. CDR3: CASKPSGGSPLHF. DNA of the CDR3: TGTGCCAGCAAACCCTCAGGGGGTTCACCCCTCCACTTT.

This chain joins TRBV12-5 and TRBJ2-3; 9 bases are a match to TRBD2. The CDR3 runs 15 residues. Germline V gene data show CDR1 as LGHNT and CDR2 as FRNRAP. The V gene end was trimmed by 1 base and the J gene end by 3 bases; junction bases not matched to a gene: 2. CDR3 loop: CASGLEREATDTQYF. CDR3 nucleotide sequence: TGTGCTAGTGGTTTGGAGCGGGAGGCGACAGATACGCAGTATTTT.

J is TRBJ1-1 and V is TRBV19; D ambiguous. Germline CDR1 is LNHDA and CDR2 is SQIVND (reference sequence). This CDR3 comprises 13 residues. Trimming left V 6 bases short and J 4 bases short, with 12 bases between. The CDR3 region has the DNA TGTGCCAGTAGCCTAGAAGAGGGCACTGAAGCTTTCTTT. Its translation: CASSLEEGTEAFF.

V usage is TRBV19 and J usage is TRBJ2-5; TRBD1 matches 7 bases. Germline V gene data show CDR1 as LNHDA and CDR2 as SQIVND (reference sequence). The CDR3 sequence is 15 residues long. V gave up 8 bases and J gave up 3 bases; unmatched junction bases: 12. The CDR3 is CASGDRVWPEETQYF. For the CDR3, the DNA is TGTGCCAGTGGAGACAGGGTGTGGCCTGAAGAGACCCAGTACTTC.

CDR3 nucleotides: TGTGCCAGCAGCCGATCCCGGGCGAATCGCACAGATACGCAGTATTTT. It specifies CASSRSRANRTDTQYF. The chain couples TRBV27 to TRBJ2-3; the D is unclear. The CDR3 covers 16 residues. V lost 6 bases, J lost 1 base, and 17 bases lay in between. Germline V gene sequence: CDR1 MNHEY, CDR2 SMNVEV (reference sequence).

The V call is TRBV30, the J call TRBJ2-2; 9 nucleotides align to TRBD1. The germline CDR1 and CDR2 sequences are GTSNPN and SVGIG (reference sequence). The CDR3 spans 16 residues. Trimming removed 0 bases from V and 5 bases from J; junction bases left unmatched: 7. CDR3 region: CAWSVRGTGITGELFF. The CDR3 nucleotides are TGTGCCTGGAGTGTAAGGGGGACAGGGATAACCGGGGAGCTGTTTTTT.

The DNA for the CDR3 is TGTGCCAGCGGGGGACGGCACTCTGGAAACACCATATATTTT. Translation: CASGGRHSGNTIYF. The chain joins TRBV9 to TRBJ1-3; a possible D gene is TRBD1 (5 bases). The CDR3 length is 14 residues. The V end lost 7 bases, the J end lost 0 bases, and 11 bases lay between the germline ends. In germline, CDR1 is SGDLS, CDR2 YYNGEE.

The CDR3 nucleotides are TGTGCCAGCTTAGCGCCGTGGACAGATACGCAGTATTTT. It translates to CASLAPWTDTQYF. The rearrangement joins TRBV19 to TRBJ2-3; D is perhaps TRBD2 (5 bases). V shed 9 bases and J shed 3 bases, with 13 bases lying between them. The CDR3 totals 13 residues. Germline CDR1 and CDR2: LNHDA and SQIVND (reference sequence).

The chain uses TRBV27 and TRBJ2-7; 7 nucleotides align to TRBD1. J was trimmed by 1 base and V by 3 bases; bases with no gene match: 3. Germline V gene lookup returns CDR1 MNHEY and CDR2 SMNVEV (reference sequence). CDR3 length equals 14 residues. The CDR3, as DNA: TGTGCCAGCAGTTTTGGACAGGCTTCCTACGAGCAGTACTTC. This codes for CASSFGQASYEQYF.

The rearrangement joins TRBV6-1 to TRBJ1-6, with TRBD1 matching over 8 bases. There are 14 residues in the CDR3. Germline V lookup: CDR1 MNHNS, CDR2 SASEGT. Trimming at V came to 7 bases and at J to 7 bases, leaving 6 bases not matched to a gene. This CDR3 reads CASKGQGQNSPLHF. The DNA of the CDR3 is TGTGCCAGCAAAGGACAGGGCCAAAATTCACCCCTCCACTTT.

The rearrangement uses TRBV9 and TRBJ2-3; 8 bases fit TRBD2. The CDR3 is 18 residues long. Trimming took 1 base from V and 4 from J; bases not matched to a gene: 14. The germline gives CDR1 SGDLS, CDR2 YYNGEE. The CDR3 DNA is TGTGCCAGCAGCGTAATAGGCGGGAAAGCGGGAGCGGCAGATACGCAGTATTTT. This gives the protein CASSVIGGKAGAADTQYF.

This rearrangement joins TRBV4-2 to TRBJ2-7; D unclear. The CDR3 sequence is 15 residues long. Germline V gene sequence: CDR1 LGHNA, CDR2 YNFKEQ. V lost 0 bases and J 0 bases, leaving 9 bases between the germline ends. The CDR3 DNA reads TGTGCCAGCAGCCAAGAGTCAGACCACTCCTACGAGCAGTACTTC. This codes for CASSQESDHSYEQYF.

The rearrangement links TRBV30 to TRBJ1-1; 7 nucleotides line up with TRBD1. Germline V lookup: CDR1 GTSNPN, CDR2 SVGIG (reference sequence). The CDR3 runs 12 residues. Unmatched junction bases numbered 5, after V lost 2 bases and J lost 8 bases. The CDR3 spells CAWSLTGAEAFF. As DNA, the CDR3 is TGTGCCTGGAGTCTAACAGGGGCCGAAGCTTTCTTT.

V gene TRBV30 combines with J gene TRBJ2-7; 9 bases fit TRBD1. After removal of 2 bases from V and 3 bases from J, the junction contained 14 bases not matched to a gene. The CDR3 sequence is 17 residues long. CDR1 GTSNPN and CDR2 SVGIG come from the germline V gene (reference sequence). This CDR3 reads CAWSSYGQGKVRYEQYF. CDR3 in DNA: TGTGCCTGGAGTTCCTACGGACAGGGGAAGGTCCGCTACGAGCAGTACTTC.

V usage is TRBV30 and J usage is TRBJ2-3, with 8 bases fitting TRBD2. This CDR3 comprises 16 residues. After removal of 5 bases from V and 2 bases from J, the junction contained 12 bases not matched to a gene. The V gene's germline CDR1 is GTSNPN and CDR2 SVGIG (reference sequence). CDR3 loop: CAWSALLAEYTDTQYF. The CDR3 coding sequence is TGTGCCTGGTCCGCGCTACTAGCGGAATACACAGATACGCAGTATTTT.

The V and J genes are TRBV19 and TRBJ1-2; TRBD1 might be the D (5 bases). V lost 5 bases to trimming and J lost 4 bases, with 26 bases between them. In germline, CDR1 is LNHDA, CDR2 SQIVND (reference sequence). This CDR3 is built from 18 residues. The CDR3: CASSPHTFRDRETYGYTF. The CDR3 coding sequence is TGTGCCAGTAGTCCGCATACGTTCCGGGACCGGGAGACCTATGGCTACACCTTC.

V is TRBV19 and J is TRBJ2-1; D may be TRBD1 or TRBD2 (6 bases each). The CDR3 spans 12 residues. Germline V gene sequence: CDR1 LNHDA, CDR2 SQIVND (reference sequence). V was trimmed by 9 bases and J by 8 bases, leaving 14 bases between them. CDR3 region: CASSRGAHEQFF. As DNA, the CDR3 is TGTGCCAGCTCGAGGGGGGCCCATGAGCAGTTCTTC.

The gene calls are TRBV27 and TRBJ2-5; 8 bases agree with TRBD2. The trim removed 6 bases at V and 5 bases at J, leaving 8 bases unmatched. CDR3 length: 14 residues. The germline CDR1 and CDR2 sequences are MNHEY and SMNVEV (reference sequence). The DNA of the CDR3 is TGTGCCAGCAGCCCCAGCGGGAGAGGGGAGACCCAGTACTTC. It specifies CASSPSGRGETQYF.

The J gene is TRBJ2-1, the V gene TRBV19; the D call may be TRBD1 or TRBD2 (5 bases each). The CDR3 totals 15 residues. Germline V gene data show CDR1 as LNHDA and CDR2 as SQIVND (reference sequence). Trimming cost V 7 bases and J 0 bases, with 13 bases left between them. CDR3 amino acids: CASTWDLFSYNEQFF. CDR3 sequence (DNA): TGTGCCAGTACCTGGGACCTCTTCTCCTACAATGAGCAGTTCTTC.

CDR3: CASSPPGGTAGSPLHF. CDR3 nucleotides: TGTGCCAGCTCACCACCGGGCGGAACGGCTGGTTCACCCCTCCACTTT. The V gene is TRBV18, the J gene TRBJ1-6, with D unclear. Trimming cost V 0 bases and J 9 bases, with 15 bases left between them. Germline loops: CDR1 KGHSH, CDR2 LQKENI. This CDR3 spans 16 amino acids.

The genes are TRBV4-1 and TRBJ1-4, with TRBD1 identical over 8 bases. Germline CDR1 MGHRA, CDR2 YSYEKL. With V trimmed by 3 bases and J by 8 bases, 11 bases remained unmatched. CDR3 length: 16 residues. The CDR3 is CASSQLIRGRGEKLFF. The CDR3 region has the DNA TGCGCCAGCAGCCAGCTGATCAGGGGGCGAGGGGAAAAACTGTTTTTT.

V usage is TRBV19 and J usage is TRBJ2-1; 11 nucleotides align to TRBD2. V trimming: 10 bases; J trimming: 7 bases; junction bases outside the gene matches: 9. Germline CDR1 LNHDA, CDR2 SQIVND (reference sequence). This CDR3 spans 14 amino acids. CDR3 sequence: CATLAGGPGNEQFF. CDR3 coding DNA: TGTGCCACTTTAGCGGGAGGGCCGGGAAATGAGCAGTTCTTC.

The chain uses TRBV6-1 and TRBJ2-7, with 9 bases lining up with TRBD1. V shed 8 bases and J 2 bases; nucleotides not matched to a gene: 7. The CDR3 contains 14 residues. The germline V gene encodes CDR1 MNHNS and CDR2 SASEGT. CDR3: CASSSGTGPYEQYF. CDR3 nucleotide sequence: TGTGCCAGCTCCTCAGGGACAGGGCCCTACGAGCAGTACTTC.

The chain couples TRBV5-4 to TRBJ1-2; weak D call: TRBD1 (5 bases). With 4 bases removed from V and 4 bases from J, the gap between germline ends came to 14 bases. The CDR3 sequence is 14 residues long. CDR1 and CDR2 from the germline V gene are SGHNT and YYREEE (reference sequence). CDR3 loop: CASSLEQGGYGYTF. The CDR3 DNA reads TGTGCCAGCAGCCTTGAGCAGGGCGGCTATGGCTACACCTTC.

The chain uses TRBV28 and TRBJ2-3, with 8 bases aligning to TRBD1. This CDR3 has 14 amino acids. Germline V gives CDR1 MDHEN, CDR2 SYDVKM. The trim removed 8 bases at V and 2 bases at J, leaving 6 bases unmatched. For the CDR3, the DNA is TGTGCCAGCTATGCAGGGGGCAACACAGATACGCAGTATTTT. Translated, it gives CASYAGGNTDTQYF.

The genes are TRBV29-1 and TRBJ1-2, with a tentative D call TRBD1 (5 bases). Between the trimmed V and J ends, which lost 7 bases and 8 bases, there was a span of 17 bases. The CDR3 runs 12 residues. Germline CDR1 SQVTM, CDR2 ANQGSEA. The DNA of the CDR3 is TGCAGCGCCAAAGGACAAAATAGAGGCTACACCTTC. Translating gives CSAKGQNRGYTF.

This clone has only one observation. The J gene is TRBJ2-7, the V gene TRBV11-1, with D perhaps given as TRBD1 or TRBD2 (5 bases each). CDR1 is SGHAT, CDR2 FQDESV, per germline (reference sequence). V was trimmed by 8 bases and J by 2 bases, leaving 16 bases between them. The CDR3 has 14 amino acids. The CDR3 loop reads CASCPRDPPYEQYF. In DNA form, the CDR3 reads TGTGCCAGCTGTCCCCGGGACCCCCCCTACGAGCAGTACTTC. The full variable domain, with the rest looked up from reference TRBV11-1 and TRBJ2-7, is EAEVAQSPRYKITEKSQAVAFWCDPISGHATLYWYRQILGQGPELLVQFQDESVVDDSQLPKDRFSAERLKGVDSTLKIQPAELGDSAMYLCASCPRDPPYEQYFGPGTRLTVT.

The chain joins TRBV27 to TRBJ2-1; TRBD1 aligns across 9 bases. J gave up 4 bases and V 3 bases, and 4 bases lay outside the gene matches. The germline gives CDR1 MNHEY, CDR2 SMNVEV (reference sequence). The CDR3 covers 15 residues. The CDR3 region is CASSFGTGNYNEQFF. CDR3 bases: TGTGCCAGCAGTTTCGGGACAGGGAATTACAATGAGCAGTTCTTC.

V gene TRBV7-9 combines with J gene TRBJ1-2; D is uncertain. CDR3 length: 10 amino acids. Trimming stripped 6 bases from V and 4 bases from J, with 3 bases between. The germline V gene encodes CDR1 SEHNR and CDR2 FQNEAQ (reference sequence). The CDR3 region has the DNA TGTGCCAGCAGGGCCTATGGCTACACCTTC. Encoded protein: CASRAYGYTF.

The genes are TRBV5-6 and TRBJ2-5, with 7 bases aligning to TRBD1. CDR3 size: 15 residues. Per the germline V gene, CDR1 is SGHDT and CDR2 is YYEEEE. Trimming at V came to 6 bases and at J to 5 bases, leaving 13 bases not matched to a gene. CDR3: CASIQQGRFHETQYF. CDR3 in DNA: TGTGCCAGCATCCAACAGGGGCGTTTCCACGAGACCCAGTACTTC.